This TCR beta chain was captured by sequencing in a study of blood T cell repertoires in COVID-19. CDR3 length: 16 amino acids. Trimming left V 3 bases short and J 2 bases short, with 14 bases between. Germline V gives CDR1 ENHRY, CDR2 SYGVKD. The data were produced by immunoSEQ multiplex PCR, yet TCRdb's version contains in-frame clones alone and is incomplete. The sample yields about 210,000 clones, about 90% seen once. The sequence was collected from a young man with active or convalescent COVID-19. The gene calls are TRBV10-3 and TRBJ1-5; TRBD1 might be the D (5 bases). Sample: peripheral blood. CDR3 sequence reads: CAISDPNRRGNQPQHF. CDR3 sequence (DNA): TGTGCCATCAGTGATCCAAACAGGAGGGGCAATCAGCCCCAGCATTTT.